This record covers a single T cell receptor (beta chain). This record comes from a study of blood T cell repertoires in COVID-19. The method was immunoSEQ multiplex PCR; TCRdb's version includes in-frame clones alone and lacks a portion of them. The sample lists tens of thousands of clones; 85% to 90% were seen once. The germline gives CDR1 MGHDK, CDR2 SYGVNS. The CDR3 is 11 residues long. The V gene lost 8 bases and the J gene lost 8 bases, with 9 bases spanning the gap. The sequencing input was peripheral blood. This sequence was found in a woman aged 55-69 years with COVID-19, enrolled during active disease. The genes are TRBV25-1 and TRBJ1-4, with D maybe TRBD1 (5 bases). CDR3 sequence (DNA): TGTGCCAGCCGGACAAGCGAAAAACTGTTTTTT. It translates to CASRTSEKLFF.